Below are 19 T cell receptor beta chains sequenced from a single sample in a study of metastatic and nonmetastatic thyroid tumors (dated by TCRdb to the early 2020s). Before undergoing thyroid surgery, none of the patients had been given any kind of treatment. Library generation was performed with PCR. Reads for this sample came from an Illumina HiSeq 4000. TCRdb reprocessing: public reads trimmed at Q25 with fastp, clones called with MiXCR, in-frame beta chains kept. The sample has about 21,000 clones on record, about 16% of them singletons. The ten largest clones take up roughly 21% of the sample. The sequencing sample was made of blood. All receptors derive from a male donor with papillary thyroid cancer or a benign thyroid nodule (not recorded which). Some clones in this sample may be carry-over from other donors' samples.

This clone was seen only a few times. Given the absence of the conserved phenylalanine or tryptophan at the CDR3 end, a read error is likely. The chain employs TRBV10-3 and TRBJ2-2, with 9 positions matching TRBD2. The germline CDR1 and CDR2 sequences are ENHRY and SYGVKD. The CDR3 has 15 residues. Trimming removed 2 bases from V and 6 bases from J; junction bases left unmatched: 4. The chain's CDR3 is CAISEGCGGAGELFS. CDR3 sequence (DNA): TGTGCCATCAGTGAGGGCTGCGGGGGGGCCGGGGAGCTGTTTTCT.

This clone occurred many times. V usage is TRBV20-1 and J usage is TRBJ1-1; D uncertain. Germline CDR1 DFQATT, CDR2 SNEGSKA (reference sequence). Trimming shortened V by 7 bases and J by 6 bases, and 12 bases separated the two germline ends. The CDR3 sequence is 11 residues long. The CDR3 DNA reads TGCAGTGTTACTCAGGTCCCTGAAGCTTTCTTT. Amino acid sequence: CSVTQVPEAFF.

By frequency in the sample, this clone is medium-sized. The V and J genes are TRBV12-3 or TRBV12-4 and TRBJ2-3, with TRBD1 identical over 9 bases. V gave up 8 bases and J gave up 3 bases; unmatched junction bases: 12. This CDR3 contains 16 residues. The CDR3 coding sequence is TGTGCCAGCGGGAGCTTGACAGGGGGGGAGACAGATACGCAGTATTTT. This sequence encodes CASGSLTGGETDTQYF.

Many counts were recorded for this clone. Other DNA sequences within the sample encode an identical CDR3. This sequence joins TRBV3-1 and TRBJ2-7; no definite D call. V was pared by 5 bases and J by 3 bases, with 8 bases between. Germline lookup yields CDR1 LGHDT and CDR2 YNNKEL (reference sequence). The CDR3 is 12 residues long. For the CDR3, the DNA is TGTGCCAGCAGCTTTGGTGACTACGAGCAGTACTTC. This encodes CASSFGDYEQYF.

This clone has just a few counts. This may arise from a read error, as a much more abundant clone is one base away. The sample carries other DNA sequences with the same CDR3. The chain joins TRBV29-1 to TRBJ1-1; TRBD1 is a possible D gene (5 bases). Trimming stripped 5 bases from V and 1 base from J, with 8 bases between. CDR1 is SQVTM, CDR2 ANQGSEA, per germline. This CDR3 is built from 12 residues. This CDR3 is CSVTDRNTEAFF. Written as DNA, the CDR3 is TGCAGCGTTACTGACAGGAACACTGAAGCTTTCTTT.

The chain combines TRBV28 with TRBJ1-5, with D possibly TRBD1 on 5 matching bases. TRBJ2-3 matches the DNA end more closely, so the J call is doubtful. CDR3 length: 16 amino acids. Per germline, CDR1 MDHEN and CDR2 SYDVKM. CDR3 nucleotides: TGTGCCAGCCACGTGGGGCTCTGGGGTGAAAATCATCCCCAGTATTTT. This gives the protein CASHVGLWGENHPQYF.

About this clone itself: The DNA is left out, because the CDR3 cannot be placed on it with certainty; the CDR3 is given as TCRdb lists it. V and J are TRBV28 and TRBJ2-7; the tabulated D call, TRBD2, remains unverified against the DNA. The germline V gene encodes CDR1 MDHEN and CDR2 SYDVKM. The CDR3 spans 14 amino acids, including both terminal residues. The CDR3 loop is CASILGLAGTGQYF.

By sample fraction, this clone is medium-sized. The rearrangement links TRBV19 to TRBJ2-3; no firm D call. This CDR3 spans 13 amino acids. V gave up 5 bases and J gave up 6 bases, with 12 bases separating them. Germline lookup yields CDR1 LNHDA and CDR2 SQIVND (reference sequence). CDR3 sequence (DNA): TGTGCCAGTAGTCTGGGTCAGGCGGATACGCAGTATTTT. This codes for CASSLGQADTQYF. Supplemented by reference TRBV19 and TRBJ2-3, the full variable domain reads DGGITQSPKYLFRKEGQNVTLSCEQNLNHDAMYWYRQDPGQGLRLIYYSQIVNDFQKGDIAEGYSVSREKKESFPLTVTSAQKNPTAFYLCASSLGQADTQYFGPGTRLTVL.

The table lists this clone with many counts. The same CDR3 arises from other DNA sequences in this sample as well. V usage is TRBV7-3 and J usage is TRBJ2-3; perhaps TRBD1 as D (7 bases). The CDR3 has 14 amino acids. Trimming shortened V by 2 bases and J by 3 bases, and 9 bases separated the two germline ends. Germline CDR1 and CDR2: SGHTA and FQGTGA. The CDR3 region is CASSLAGGTDTQYF. As DNA, the CDR3 is TGTGCCAGCAGCTTAGCAGGGGGGACAGATACGCAGTATTTT. The entire variable domain, with the rest obtained from reference TRBV7-3 and TRBJ2-3, is as follows: GAGVSQTPSNKVTEKGKYVELRCDPISGHTALYWYRQSLGQGPEFLIYFQGTGAADDSGLPNDRFFAVRPEGSVSTLKIQRTERGDSAVYLCASSLAGGTDTQYFGPGTRLTVL.

A word on this clone: A much larger clonotype is one base distant, so this may be a read error. The chain recombines TRBV4-2 with TRBJ2-1; 7 bases are a match to TRBD1. The CDR3 consists of 15 residues. The V gene end was trimmed by 4 bases and the J gene end by 5 bases; junction bases not matched to a gene: 8. Germline V lookup: CDR1 LGHNA, CDR2 YNFKEQ. CDR3 residues: CASSPRQGLDNEQFF. CDR3 sequence (DNA): TGTGCCAGCAGCCCAAGACAGGGCTTGGACAATGAGCAGTTCTTC.

This clone showed up many times. The genes are TRBV6-1 and TRBJ2-3; D perhaps matches TRBD2 (7 bases). The CDR3 is made up of 16 amino acids. Germline V CDR1 and CDR2: MNHNS, SASEGT. Trimming removed 5 bases from V and 4 bases from J, with 19 bases in between. The DNA for the CDR3 is TGTGCCAGCAGTCCCACCCCGGGGGCGGGAGCAGATACGCAGTATTTT. This codes for CASSPTPGAGADTQYF.

In this sample, this clone turned up many times. The chain links TRBV20-1 to TRBJ2-7, with 10 bases aligning to TRBD1. The V segment lost 3 bases and the J segment 5 bases; nucleotides outside the gene matches: 1. CDR1 DFQATT and CDR2 SNEGSKA come from the germline V gene (reference sequence). This CDR3 contains 12 residues. The CDR3 sequence is CSARTGGNEQYF. The CDR3 nucleotides are TGCAGTGCTAGGACAGGGGGCAACGAGCAGTACTTC.

In this sample, this clone turned up once. This sequence joins TRBV9 and TRBJ2-7; TRBD1 might be the D (6 bases). The CDR3 spans 14 residues. The V gene's germline CDR1 is SGDLS and CDR2 YYNGEE. Trimming pared 3 bases from V and 3 bases from J, leaving 13 bases between. Written as DNA, the CDR3 is TGTGCCAGCAGCGAGGGGGACGGACTCTACGAGCAGTACTTC. It yields the protein CASSEGDGLYEQYF.

This clone was observed a few times. J is TRBJ2-2 and V is TRBV28; no clear D gene. Germline V CDR1 and CDR2: MDHEN, SYDVKM. V lost 3 bases and J 2 bases, leaving 4 bases between the germline ends. The CDR3 is 13 residues long. The CDR3 protein is CASSFVNTGELFF. In DNA form, the CDR3 reads TGTGCCAGCAGTTTTGTCAACACCGGGGAGCTGTTTTTT.

Ten or more counts support this clone. The chain employs TRBV12-3 or TRBV12-4 and TRBJ1-5; TRBD1 matches 7 bases. V gave up 7 bases and J gave up 4 bases; unmatched junction bases: 10. This CDR3 contains 15 residues. CDR3 sequence: CASNQGDPWNQPQHF. The CDR3 bases are TGTGCCAGCAACCAGGGGGATCCCTGGAATCAGCCCCAGCATTTT.

This clone was counted many times. The rearrangement uses TRBV2 and TRBJ2-1; D gene uncertain. Looked up from germline, CDR1 is SNHLY and CDR2 is FYNNEI. Trimming left V 0 bases short and J 5 bases short, with 14 bases between. This CDR3 region has 16 residues. The CDR3 sequence: CASSEARANADNEQFF. The CDR3 coding sequence is TGTGCCAGCAGTGAAGCACGAGCAAACGCCGACAATGAGCAGTTCTTC. The variable domain in full, completed from reference TRBV2 and TRBJ2-1, reads EPEVTQTPSHQVTQMGQEVILRCVPISNHLYFYWYRQILGQKVEFLVSFYNNEISEKSEIFDDQFSVERPDGSNFTLKIRSTKLEDSAMYFCASSEARANADNEQFFGPGTRLTVL.

By proportion, this clone is medium-sized. The V gene is TRBV12-3 or TRBV12-4, the J gene TRBJ1-2, with a possible D match to TRBD1 (6 bases). The CDR3 length is 14 residues. Deletions cut 5 bases from V and 3 bases from J, with 13 bases between. The CDR3 DNA is TGTGCCAGCAGTCCAGCGGGACAAGACTATGGCTACACCTTC. Its translation is CASSPAGQDYGYTF.

This sequence joins TRBV2 and TRBJ2-2, with D possibly being TRBD2 (6 bases). V lost 4 bases to trimming and J lost 2 bases, with 11 bases between them. Germline loops: CDR1 SNHLY, CDR2 FYNNEI. The CDR3 extends over 15 amino acids. CDR3 coding DNA: TGTGCCAGCAGTGGGACTATCGGTAACACCGGGGAGCTGTTTTTT. Protein: CASSGTIGNTGELFF.

This clone was recorded many times. CDR3 in amino acids: CSAMKAGGVDTQYF. The CDR3 region has the DNA TGCAGTGCTATGAAGGCGGGAGGGGTGGATACGCAGTATTTT. This chain links TRBV20-1 with TRBJ2-3, with 9 bases fitting TRBD2. Germline loops: CDR1 DFQATT, CDR2 SNEGSKA (reference sequence). The CDR3 runs 14 residues. J lost 6 bases, V lost 4 bases, and 8 bases had no gene match.